One T cell receptor (beta chain) is described in this entry. Its antigen remains unidentified. The data originate from a study of cytotoxic CD8 clonotypes in ibrutinib-treated CLL. The CDR3 sequence is 14 residues long. Germline assignment: CDR1 LGHNA and CDR2 YSLEER. Trimming stripped 4 bases from V and 3 bases from J, with 12 bases between. Here immunoSEQ multiplex PCR was the method, and the copy in TCRdb shows in-frame clones only, minus some. This table has some 300,000 clones, roughly 85% appearing once. Findings and limits, study-wide: Under therapy, public clonotypes either contracted or stayed stable, and they were uncommon. Sustained-remission and progressing patients were not sampled at matched times.

The chain employs TRBV4-3 and TRBJ1-2; a weak D match, TRBD1 (5 bases). The TCR originated in a human donor with chronic lymphocytic leukemia. The sample here was PBMCs, taken before ibrutinib treatment. CDR3 in DNA: TGCGCCAGCAGCCTTTTAGGGGTAGACTATGGCTACACCTTC. Its protein is CASSLLGVDYGYTF.